This record concerns one TCR beta chain sequence. Its antigen is unidentified. CDR3 length equals 13 residues. Germline CDR1 reads MNHEY; CDR2 reads SVGEGT. Trimming at V came to 8 bases and at J to 3 bases, leaving 7 bases not matched to a gene. The time point is: patch test 3, about 24 weeks after DPC sensitization. Indicated treatment: therapeutic diphenylcyclopropenone sensitization with weekly scalp DPC. Total RNA was isolated from whole blood that had not been fractionated. This sample was taken from a study of human T cells and chemical hapten exposure. Looking at the study overall: Skin on the upper inner arm, approximately 2 cm by approximately 2 cm in size, was sensitized with 2% DPC.

TCRdb ran MiXCR on the RACE reads and lists one entry per CDR3 protein. The table records 210,000 or so distinct CDR3 sequences, about 25% of them present only once. General observations from the study: Correlating positively with patch test score were the PT1 expanded TCR counts.

The genes are TRBV6-2 or TRBV6-3 and TRBJ2-7, with TRBD1 matching over 7 bases. The source is a woman aged 40 to 49 with alopecia areata. Some clones in this sample may be carry-over from other donors' samples. The sequences come from whole blood, collected in connection with sensitization to the hapten diphenylcyclopropenone (DPC). As DNA, the CDR3 is TGTGCCAGCTCGGACAGGTTACTCTACGAGCAGTACTTC. This sequence encodes CASSDRLLYEQYF.